These 19 T cell receptor beta chains came from one sample sequenced in a study of blood T cell repertoires in COVID-19. The repertoire was sequenced with immunoSEQ multiplex PCR; TCRdb's copy has only in-frame clones and lacks some. The profile shows 500,000 to 600,000 clones, about 88% of them singletons. Material for sequencing was peripheral blood. The receptors shown here come from a woman aged 45-60 years with COVID-19, enrolled during active disease.

This rearrangement joins TRBV7-9 to TRBJ1-2, with 8 bases that match TRBD1. The ends lost 5 bases at V and 6 bases at J; junction bases unmatched: 11. CDR3 size: 15 residues. Germline V gene sequence: CDR1 SEHNR, CDR2 FQNEAQ (reference sequence). The CDR3 loop reads CASSGRDRSGDGYTF. CDR3 coding DNA: TGTGCCAGCAGCGGGCGGGACAGGTCGGGGGATGGCTACACCTTC.

The V gene is TRBV7-2, the J gene TRBJ1-2; 12 positions match TRBD1. The V and J ends lost 3 bases and 6 bases, in that order; junction bases with no gene match: 8. The germline V gene has CDR1 SGHTA and CDR2 FQGNSA. This CDR3 is 16 amino acids long. CDR3 nucleotide sequence: TGTGCCAGCAGCTTCCCCCCGGGACAGGGGGCGGATGGCTACACCTTC. This sequence encodes CASSFPPGQGADGYTF.

V and J are TRBV6-1 and TRBJ2-1; 7 positions agree with TRBD2. With V trimmed by 0 bases and J by 4 bases, 9 bases remained unmatched. Germline-derived CDR1 and CDR2 are MNHNS and SASEGT. The CDR3 totals 17 residues. CDR3 DNA sequence: TGTGCCAGCAGTGAAGCGGCTAACGGGGGGTTTTACAATGAGCAGTTCTTC. Protein sequence: CASSEAANGGFYNEQFF.

The CDR3 reads CAWREGSLRGPRGKNTEAFF. Here the CDR3 DNA reads TGTGCCTGGAGGGAAGGGTCACTAAGGGGGCCCCGGGGGAAGAACACTGAAGCTTTCTTT. The V and J genes are TRBV30 and TRBJ1-1; 7 bases are a match to TRBD1. Germline loops: CDR1 GTSNPN, CDR2 SVGIG (reference sequence). CDR3 length: 20 amino acids. The V gene end was trimmed by 3 bases and the J gene end by 1 base; junction bases not matched to a gene: 23.

This clone was picked up one time. The V and J genes are TRBV6-5 and TRBJ2-7; D might be TRBD2 (5 bases). CDR3 length: 14 residues. Trimming cost V 6 bases and J 0 bases, with 12 bases left between them. Germline V gives CDR1 MNHEY, CDR2 SVGAGI. CDR3: CASRPGRGSYEQYF. Here the CDR3 DNA reads TGTGCCAGCAGGCCAGGACGGGGCTCCTACGAGCAGTACTTC.

The chain has TRBV28 and TRBJ1-2; 9 positions match TRBD1. Germline lookup yields CDR1 MDHEN and CDR2 SYDVKM. The CDR3 consists of 14 residues. V trimming: 7 bases; J trimming: 3 bases; junction bases outside the gene matches: 6. The CDR3 DNA follows: TGTGCCAGCATCCGGGACAGGGTGGACTATGGCTACACCTTC. Residues: CASIRDRVDYGYTF.

This chain links TRBV5-5 with TRBJ2-1; perhaps TRBD2 as D (5 bases). Germline CDR1 SGHKS, CDR2 YYEKEE (reference sequence). The CDR3 contains 14 residues. V lost 4 bases, J lost 5 bases, and 13 bases lay in between. CDR3 nucleotide sequence: TGTGCCAGCAGCCCCATGGGGAGAGACAATGAGCAGTTCTTC. It encodes CASSPMGRDNEQFF.

This CDR3 is CASSLGRRGLTGELFF. CDR3 nucleotide sequence: TGCGCCAGCAGCTTGGGACGGCGGGGGCTTACCGGGGAGCTGTTTTTT. The gene calls are TRBV5-1 and TRBJ2-2, with a weak D call TRBD2 (7 bases). The CDR3 sequence is 16 residues long. Trimming removed 0 bases at V and 5 bases at J, with 14 bases between. Germline CDR1 reads SGHRS; CDR2 reads YFSETQ.

V usage is TRBV6-6 and J usage is TRBJ2-1; 13 bases fit TRBD2. V gave up 5 bases and J gave up 7 bases; unmatched junction bases: 11. CDR1 is MNHNY and CDR2 is SVGAGI in the germline V gene (reference sequence). This CDR3 region has 17 residues. The CDR3 sequence: CASSRQLAGGAGNEQFF. The CDR3 DNA reads TGTGCCAGCAGTCGACAACTAGCGGGGGGGGCCGGGAATGAGCAGTTCTTC.

This chain links TRBV27 with TRBJ1-2; D gene uncertain. The CDR3 length is 13 residues. From germline, CDR1 is MNHEY and CDR2 SMNVEV (reference sequence). Trimming removed 3 bases at V and 2 bases at J, with 7 bases between. The CDR3 loop is CASSFGENYGYTF. The CDR3 DNA reads TGTGCCAGCAGTTTCGGAGAGAACTATGGCTACACCTTC.

This chain links TRBV11-1 with TRBJ1-2; maybe TRBD1 (6 bases). The CDR3 covers 14 residues. Per germline, CDR1 SGHAT and CDR2 FQDESV (reference sequence). The ends were cut back, 2 bases at V and 4 bases at J, with 11 bases in the middle. The CDR3, as DNA: TGTGCCAGCAGCTTAACCCGACAGGCCTATGGCTACACCTTC. Encoded protein: CASSLTRQAYGYTF.

This rearrangement joins TRBV9 to TRBJ2-3; TRBD2 agrees at 10 bases. The J segment lost 3 bases and the V segment lost 2 bases, leaving 3 bases of the junction unmatched. The CDR3 length is 15 residues. CDR1 and CDR2 (germline): SGDLS, YYNGEE. CDR3 coding DNA: TGTGCCAGCAGCGTCAGCGGGGGGGAGACAGATACGCAGTATTTT. It is translated as CASSVSGGETDTQYF.

The chain links TRBV3-1 (or the pseudogene TRBV3-2) to TRBJ1-1; D is perhaps TRBD1 (6 bases). CDR1 is LGHDT and CDR2 is YNNKEL in the germline V gene (reference sequence). There are 13 residues in the CDR3. The V gene lost 3 bases and the J gene lost 10 bases, with 15 bases spanning the gap. The CDR3 spells CASSQGAQNRAFF. For the CDR3, the DNA is TGTGCCAGCAGCCAGGGGGCGCAAAATAGAGCTTTCTTT.

This chain links TRBV29-1 with TRBJ2-5; D gene uncertain. CDR3 length equals 12 residues. V lost 4 bases and J lost 1, with 7 bases in between. Germline CDR1 reads SQVTM; CDR2 reads ANQGSEA. The CDR3 region has the DNA TGCAGCGTTGTGTCCGGCCAAGAGACCCAGTACTTC. Amino acid sequence: CSVVSGQETQYF.

The rearrangement joins TRBV29-1 to TRBJ2-1, with 14 bases identical to TRBD2. Germline loops: CDR1 SQVTM, CDR2 ANQGSEA. The trim removed 1 base at V and 0 bases at J, leaving 2 bases unmatched. The CDR3 is 17 amino acids. DNA for the CDR3: TGCAGCGTTGAAGGGACTAGCGGGGGGCACTCCTACAATGAGCAGTTCTTC. It encodes CSVEGTSGGHSYNEQFF.

The chain recombines TRBV6-6 with TRBJ2-5; 9 bases map to TRBD2. The CDR3 consists of 12 residues. Trimming took 4 bases from V and 12 from J; bases not matched to a gene: 6. Germline V gene sequence: CDR1 MNHNY, CDR2 SVGAGI (reference sequence). The chain's CDR3 is CASSFQAGGEYF. In DNA, the CDR3 is TGTGCCAGCAGTTTTCAGGCGGGAGGGGAGTACTTC.

The chain joins TRBV11-3 to TRBJ2-7, with D possibly matching TRBD1 (5 bases). Germline V gives CDR1 SGHNT, CDR2 YENEEA. The CDR3 totals 13 residues. V lost 1 base and J 3 bases, leaving 7 bases between the germline ends. The chain's CDR3 is CASSLGGRYEQYF. The CDR3 nucleotides read TGTGCCAGCAGCTTAGGGGGCCGCTACGAGCAGTACTTC.

Here the CDR3 reads CASRGDRASYGYTF. For the CDR3, the DNA is TGTGCCAGCAGAGGGGACAGGGCCTCCTATGGCTACACCTTC. This chain links TRBV28 with TRBJ1-2; the match to TRBD1 covers 9 bases. With 6 bases clipped from V and 4 bases from J, the junction kept 6 bases outside the gene matches. This CDR3 is 14 amino acids long. The germline gives CDR1 MDHEN, CDR2 SYDVKM.

In its sample, this clone was seen once. For the CDR3, the DNA is TGCGCCAGCAGCCAAGTGTTACGGGACTTCCCCCTCAATGAGCAGTTCTTC. It encodes CASSQVLRDFPLNEQFF. This sequence joins TRBV4-1 and TRBJ2-1; perhaps TRBD2 as D (6 bases). Per germline, CDR1 MGHRA and CDR2 YSYEKL. The CDR3 is made up of 17 amino acids. V gave up 1 base and J gave up 6 bases, with 19 bases separating them.